A single sample is the source of the 9 T cell receptor beta chains below, sequenced in a study of blood T cell repertoires in COVID-19. Sequencing was performed with immunoSEQ multiplex PCR; in TCRdb, only in-frame clones are kept and a portion is missing. The table lists tens of thousands of clones, approximately 82% of them singletons. The sequenced sample was peripheral blood. The source of these receptors is a human donor in a cohort sampled during active COVID-19.

V gene TRBV6-5 combines with J gene TRBJ1-1, with D hard to call. This CDR3 has 13 residues. Germline V gene lookup returns CDR1 MNHEY and CDR2 SVGAGI. V shed 8 bases and J shed 1 base, with 11 bases lying between them. In nucleotides, the CDR3 is TGTGCCAGCCGAACTGATGGGAACACTGAAGCTTTCTTT. This translates into CASRTDGNTEAFF.

The J gene is TRBJ2-2, the V gene TRBV2; 7 nucleotides agree with TRBD2. The CDR3 runs to 15 residues. V shed 6 bases, J shed 6 bases, and the junction held 10 bases outside the gene matches. Germline CDR1 reads SNHLY; CDR2 reads FYNNEI. In DNA, the CDR3 is TGTGCCAGCAGCTACTGGGACTACCGGGCCGGGGAGCTGTTTTTT. Protein: CASSYWDYRAGELFF.

This clone was observed a few times. The CDR3 nucleotides are TGTGCCAGCAGCTTGGGACAGGCCTACTATGGCTACACCTTC. Translation gives CASSLGQAYYGYTF. The chain carries TRBV5-8 and TRBJ1-2, with D possibly being TRBD1 (6 bases). The V end was cut by 0 bases, the J end by 3 bases, with 9 bases between. This CDR3 region has 14 residues. Germline V gene data show CDR1 as SGHTS and CDR2 as YDEGEE.

This clone was counted a single time. The J gene is TRBJ2-3, the V gene TRBV5-5; tentative D call: TRBD1 (6 bases). The ends were cut back, 4 bases at V and 0 bases at J, with 15 bases in the middle. Germline-derived CDR1 and CDR2 are SGHKS and YYEKEE (reference sequence). The CDR3 extends over 16 amino acids. This CDR3 is CASSLAPGVSTDTQYF. The CDR3, as DNA: TGTGCCAGCAGCCTCGCTCCAGGGGTTAGCACAGATACGCAGTATTTT.

The chain has TRBV30 and TRBJ2-7, with 7 bases identical to TRBD2. This CDR3 region has 15 residues. V gave up 0 bases and J gave up 0 bases; unmatched junction bases: 5. Germline V gene sequence: CDR1 GTSNPN, CDR2 SVGIG (reference sequence). CDR3 residues: CAWSVPGGSSYEQYF. The CDR3 DNA follows: TGTGCCTGGAGTGTACCGGGGGGTTCCTCCTACGAGCAGTACTTC.

Only one count was recorded for this clone. The chain links TRBV9 to TRBJ2-2; TRBD1 matches 8 bases. V lost 5 bases to trimming and J lost 1 base; unmatched junction nucleotides: 13. This CDR3 region has 18 residues. Germline loops: CDR1 SGDLS, CDR2 YYNGEE. CDR3 protein: CASSIRQQGDGNTGELFF. CDR3 sequence (DNA): TGTGCCAGCAGTATCCGTCAACAGGGGGATGGGAACACCGGGGAGCTGTTTTTT.

This clone has more than one count but fewer than ten. The genes are TRBV5-6 and TRBJ2-1; 10 nucleotides match TRBD2. In germline, CDR1 is SGHDT, CDR2 YYEEEE. With 4 bases clipped from V and 10 bases from J, the junction kept 5 bases outside the gene matches. This CDR3 contains 13 residues. In nucleotides, the CDR3 is TGTGCCAGCAGCCGAAGCGGGGGGGGCGAGCAGTTCTTC. Translated, it gives CASSRSGGGEQFF.

This clone was counted between two and nine times. The chain combines TRBV6-6 with TRBJ2-7; D gene uncertain. The CDR3 spans 14 residues. CDR1 MNHNY and CDR2 SVGAGI come from the germline V gene (reference sequence). Trimming shortened V by 2 bases and J by 3 bases, and 11 bases separated the two germline ends. The CDR3 sequence: CASSYGPPGYEQYF. The CDR3 nucleotides read TGTGCCAGCAGTTACGGGCCCCCCGGCTACGAGCAGTACTTC.

This clone was detected only once. V is TRBV5-1 and J is TRBJ1-2, with 9 bases that match TRBD1. Germline lookup yields CDR1 SGHRS and CDR2 YFSETQ. This CDR3 is 13 amino acids long. Unmatched junction bases numbered 3, after V lost 5 bases and J lost 4 bases. CDR3 in amino acids: CASRGDRVYGYTF. The CDR3 DNA sequence: TGCGCCAGCAGGGGGGACAGGGTCTATGGCTACACCTTC.